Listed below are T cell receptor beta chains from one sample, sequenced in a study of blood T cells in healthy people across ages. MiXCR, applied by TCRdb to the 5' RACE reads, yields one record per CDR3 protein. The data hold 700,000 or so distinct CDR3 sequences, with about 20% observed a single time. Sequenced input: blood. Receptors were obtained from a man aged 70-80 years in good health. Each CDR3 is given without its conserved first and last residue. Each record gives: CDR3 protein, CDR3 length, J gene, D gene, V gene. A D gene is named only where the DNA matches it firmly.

cdr3_aa: AISGLENGYT; cdr3_length: 10; j_call: TRBJ1-2; d_call: NA; v_call: TRBV10-3
cdr3_aa: SHGPKGGTDTQY; cdr3_length: 12; j_call: TRBJ2-3; d_call: NA; v_call: TRBV29-1
cdr3_aa: ASSPGQATNTEAF; cdr3_length: 13; j_call: TRBJ1-1; d_call: TRBD1; v_call: TRBV7-2
cdr3_aa: ASSFTGAFPDTQY; cdr3_length: 13; j_call: TRBJ2-3; d_call: TRBD1; v_call: TRBV7-9
cdr3_aa: SVAKNTEAF; cdr3_length: 9; j_call: TRBJ1-1; d_call: NA; v_call: TRBV29-1
cdr3_aa: ASSQASGEAQPQH; cdr3_length: 13; j_call: TRBJ1-5; d_call: NA; v_call: TRBV3-1
cdr3_aa: ASLGHPEGDEQF; cdr3_length: 12; j_call: TRBJ2-1; d_call: NA; v_call: TRBV12-3/TRBV12-4
cdr3_aa: ASSERFYGNNEQF; cdr3_length: 13; j_call: TRBJ2-1; d_call: NA; v_call: TRBV10-2
cdr3_aa: AMPPGGPGEQY; cdr3_length: 11; j_call: TRBJ2-5; d_call: TRBD1; v_call: TRBV10-3
cdr3_aa: ASSWEPNPDTQY; cdr3_length: 12; j_call: TRBJ2-3; d_call: NA; v_call: TRBV12-3/TRBV12-4
cdr3_aa: ASSQGQGNTGELF; cdr3_length: 13; j_call: TRBJ2-2; d_call: TRBD1; v_call: TRBV4-2
cdr3_aa: ASSSPTGVTGELF; cdr3_length: 13; j_call: TRBJ2-2; d_call: TRBD1; v_call: TRBV7-9
cdr3_aa: ASSLRRARQETQY; cdr3_length: 13; j_call: TRBJ2-5; d_call: NA; v_call: TRBV28
cdr3_aa: ASSKLAGGPGDTQY; cdr3_length: 14; j_call: TRBJ2-3; d_call: TRBD2; v_call: TRBV6-1